These T cell receptor beta chains were read from a single sample in a study of OX40 agonist ivuxolimab in advanced cancers. Some clones are missing from TCRdb's copy, which holds only in-frame ones; the method was immunoSEQ multiplex PCR. The sample contains around 51,000 clones, 80% to 85% of which appear only once. The material sequenced was CD4+ or CD8+ T cells sorted from blood, taken in a trial of the OX40 agonist ivuxolimab. The receptors here all came from an adult with an advanced solid tumor such as melanoma, head and neck, liver or kidney cancer. Both conserved end residues are part of each CDR3. D genes are given only for firm matches. Some rows have no size entry. The others give once, few or many, or a class for an expanded clone.

j_gene,d_gene,v_gene,abundance,CDR3aa,CDR3nt
TRBJ2-1,.,TRBV19,.,CASSKGGAYNEQFF,TGTGCCAGTAGTAAAGGTGGTGCCTACAATGAGCAGTTCTTC
TRBJ1-6,.,TRBV18,.,CASSPGTQRPLHF,TGTGCCAGCTCGCCCGGGACGCAAAGACCCCTCCACTTT
TRBJ1-6,.,TRBV4-3,.,CASSPSQVVTSPLHF,TGCGCCAGCAGCCCTAGCCAGGTCGTGACGTCACCCCTCCACTTT
TRBJ1-1,.,TRBV19,.,CASSPTREHTEAFF,TGTGCCAGTAGTCCGACGAGGGAGCACACTGAAGCTTTCTTT
TRBJ2-1,.,TRBV9,.,CASSLSAQPHEQFF,TGTGCCAGCTCCCTTTCGGCACAGCCCCATGAGCAGTTCTTC
TRBJ1-6,.,TRBV5-6,.,CASNPRTEHSPLHF,TGTGCCAGCAACCCGAGGACAGAACATTCACCCCTCCACTTT
TRBJ1-5,TRBD1,TRBV19,.,CASSGDRGNQPQHF,TGTGCCAGTAGTGGGGACAGGGGGAATCAGCCCCAGCATTTT
TRBJ2-2,.,TRBV19,few,CASSIVRAVNTGELFF,TGTGCCAGTAGTATAGTCAGGGCAGTGAACACCGGGGAGCTGTTTTTT
TRBJ1-6,TRBD1,TRBV5-3,.,CASSKPGQGASPLHF,TGTGCCAGCAGCAAACCGGGACAGGGAGCTTCACCCCTCCACTTT
TRBJ2-7,TRBD2,TRBV19,.,CASGSGAYEQYF,TGTGCCAGTGGTAGCGGGGCCTACGAGCAGTACTTC
TRBJ2-3,TRBD1,TRBV2,.,CASMRAPTRGLSTDTQYF,TGTGCCAGCATGAGGGCCCCAACCAGGGGGCTATCGACAGATACGCAGTATTTT